This T cell receptor (beta chain) was observed in a study of Ad26.COV2.S vaccination and SARS-CoV-2 variants. Study-wide background: Of the COV1001 trial arms, the Ad26.COV2.S arm included the donor. Dosing was one shot or two shots 56 days apart.

This clone occurred once. Repertoires were generated with immunoSEQ multiplex PCR, while TCRdb's copy carries only in-frame clones and drops some. Found here are roughly 320,000 clones, 86% of them singletons; the top ten hold 1.5% to 2.5%. Germline V gene sequence: CDR1 GTSNPN, CDR2 SVGIG (reference sequence). CDR3 length: 13 residues. The germline V and J ends were trimmed by 1 base and 1 base, with 7 bases remaining between them. Treatment meaning: about 20 received Ad26.COV2.S at low or high dose, single or two shots; about 5 received placebo; per-sample allocation not given. Specimens were obtained on day 63 following the first vaccine or placebo injection. A Boston adult aged 18-55 years was the donor. Its platform was an Ad26 vector, and its expressed antigen was Wuhan-strain SARS-CoV-2 spike.

The material sequenced was peripheral blood, taken in a trial of Ad26.COV2.S vaccine versus placebo. V usage is TRBV30 and J usage is TRBJ2-5; D gene ambiguous. The sequence derives from a person aged 18-60 years who received the Ad26.COV2.S COVID-19 vaccine or a placebo. This CDR3 reads CAWSGATQETQYF. In nucleotides, the CDR3 is TGTGCCTGGAGTGGGGCGACCCAAGAGACCCAGTACTTC.